This T cell receptor beta chain was recovered during a study of cytomegalovirus exposure and HLA in healthy donors. Findings and caveats of the study: When the data were analyzed later, several of the most significant clusters appeared to be linked to common viral pathogens. CMV serostatus was the sole immune exposure data available. Researchers reported from a later analysis that most CMV-associated TCR beta chains appeared HLA-restricted.

J lost 2 bases, V lost 7 bases, and 9 bases had no gene match. This CDR3 is 16 amino acids long. Germline loops: CDR1 MRHNA, CDR2 SNTAGT. PCR employed 60 Vbeta and 13 Jbeta primers. Libraries were prepared by immunoSEQ multiplex PCR; TCRdb keeps only in-frame clonotypes and omits some of them. Here the sample spans more than 70,000 clones, 60% to 70% being singletons. As for this clone: Its specificity is not known.

The sequenced sample consisted of PBMCs. The V gene is TRBV6-4, the J gene TRBJ2-7; 12 bases are a match to TRBD1. This TCR came from a man in his forties in good health and CMV-seropositive. In nucleotides, the CDR3 is TGTGCCAGCACCCCGGGGGGACAGGGGGCCCCCTACGAGCAGTACTTC. This translates into CASTPGGQGAPYEQYF.